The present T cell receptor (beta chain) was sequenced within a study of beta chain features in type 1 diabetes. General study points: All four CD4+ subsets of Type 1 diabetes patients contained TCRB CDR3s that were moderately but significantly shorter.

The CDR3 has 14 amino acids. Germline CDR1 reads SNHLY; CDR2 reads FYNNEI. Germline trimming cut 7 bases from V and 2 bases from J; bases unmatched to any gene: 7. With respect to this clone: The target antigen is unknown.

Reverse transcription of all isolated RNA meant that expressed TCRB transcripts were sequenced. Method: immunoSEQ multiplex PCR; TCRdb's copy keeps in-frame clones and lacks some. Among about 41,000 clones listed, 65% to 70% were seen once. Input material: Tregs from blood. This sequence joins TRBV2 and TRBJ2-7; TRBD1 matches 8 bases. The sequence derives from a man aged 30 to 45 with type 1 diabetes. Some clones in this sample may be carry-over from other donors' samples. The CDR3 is CASNVRGPAYEQYF. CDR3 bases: TGTGCCAGCAACGTCAGGGGGCCTGCCTACGAGCAGTACTTC.